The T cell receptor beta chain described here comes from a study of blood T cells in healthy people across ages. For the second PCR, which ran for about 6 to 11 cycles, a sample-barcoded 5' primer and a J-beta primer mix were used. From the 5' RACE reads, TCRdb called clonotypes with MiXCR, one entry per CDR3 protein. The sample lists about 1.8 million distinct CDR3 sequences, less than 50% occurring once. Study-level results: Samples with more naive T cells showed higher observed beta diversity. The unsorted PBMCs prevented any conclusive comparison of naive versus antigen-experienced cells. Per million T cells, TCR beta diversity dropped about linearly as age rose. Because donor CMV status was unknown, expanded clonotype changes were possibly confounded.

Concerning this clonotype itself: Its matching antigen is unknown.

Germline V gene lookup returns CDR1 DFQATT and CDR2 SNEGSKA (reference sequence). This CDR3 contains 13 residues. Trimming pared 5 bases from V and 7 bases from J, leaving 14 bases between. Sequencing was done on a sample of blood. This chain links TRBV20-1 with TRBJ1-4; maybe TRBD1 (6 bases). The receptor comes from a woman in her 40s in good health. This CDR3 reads CSAPRTDTEKLFF. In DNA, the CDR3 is TGCAGTGCTCCCCGGACAGATACTGAAAAACTGTTTTTT.